The 5 T cell receptor beta chains below were found in one sample sequenced in a study of T-cell reconstitution after alpha-beta-depleted transplantation in children. For TCRbeta, the library was prepared with unique molecular identifiers. TCRdb independently ran MiXCR on the PCR reads; one entry per CDR3 protein. The sample has 200,000 to 250,000 distinct CDR3 sequences; 11% are singletons. The sequencing here drew on PBMCs, taken before TCRalphabeta/CD19-depleted stem cell transplant. The origin of the receptors is a child under two years old with acute myeloid leukemia, due to receive a stem cell transplant.

This clonotype was observed many times. This chain connects TRBV28 to TRBJ2-4, with 8 bases lining up with TRBD1. This CDR3 has 16 residues. Germline V gene data show CDR1 as MDHEN and CDR2 as SYDVKM. The trim removed 5 bases at V and 0 bases at J, leaving 6 bases unmatched. CDR3 in amino acids: CASSLTGGLAKNIQYF. Here the CDR3 DNA reads TGTGCCAGCAGTCTCACAGGGGGGCTAGCCAAAAACATTCAGTACTTC. Full variable domain (remainder filled in from reference TRBV28 and TRBJ2-4): DVKVTQSSRYLVKRTGEKVFLECVQDMDHENMFWYRQDPGLGLRLIYFSYDVKMKEKGDIPEGYSVSREKKERFSLILESASTNQTSMYLCASSLTGGLAKNIQYFGAGTRLSVL.

V usage is TRBV5-1 and J usage is TRBJ2-2; no clear D gene. The CDR3 length is 15 residues. Germline assignment: CDR1 SGHRS and CDR2 YFSETQ. Trimming took 1 base from V and 7 from J, leaving 14 bases between them. The chain's CDR3 is CASSLTATRDGELFF. The CDR3 nucleotides read TGCGCCAGCAGCTTGACGGCCACACGCGACGGGGAGCTGTTTTTT.

This clonotype was observed a handful of times. The CDR3 carries no conserved terminal phenylalanine or tryptophan, so it likely arises from a read error. The rearrangement joins TRBV4-2 to TRBJ1-6, with D hard to call. The germline V gene has CDR1 LGHNA and CDR2 YNFKEQ. Trimming took off 1 base at V and 8 bases at J, with 3 bases between the two ends. The CDR3 is 12 residues long. The CDR3 protein is CASSQVDSPLHL. CDR3 in DNA: TGTGCCAGCAGCCAAGTCGATTCACCCCTCCACCTT.

This clonotype was seen repeatedly, ten times or more. The CDR3: CSAREGQGKEKLFF. The CDR3 DNA reads TGCAGTGCTAGAGAGGGGCAGGGGAAGGAAAAACTGTTTTTT. V and J are TRBV20-1 and TRBJ1-4; possibly TRBD1 for D (6 bases). Germline V lookup: CDR1 DFQATT, CDR2 SNEGSKA (reference sequence). This CDR3 is built from 14 residues. V shed 0 bases and J shed 8 bases, with 13 bases lying between them.

This clonotype was seen at least ten times. The rearrangement links TRBV18 to TRBJ1-5, with 11 bases lining up with TRBD1. After removal of 8 bases from V and 4 bases from J, the junction contained 1 base not matched to a gene. The V gene's germline CDR1 is KGHSH and CDR2 LQKENI. The CDR3 has 13 residues. DNA of the CDR3: TGTGCCAGCGGACAGGGGGCAAATCAGCCCCAGCATTTT. It encodes CASGQGANQPQHF.